The T cell receptor beta chain described here comes from a study of shared clonotypes between healthy human individuals. Clones were sequenced by immunoSEQ multiplex PCR, and TCRdb holds only the in-frame ones, with some missing. The sample has 2,500,000 or so clones, roughly 92% seen once. Deletions cut 4 bases from V and 0 bases from J, with 10 bases between. The length of the CDR3 is 14 residues. Germline V gene data show CDR1 as KGHSH and CDR2 as LQKENI. The rearrangement uses TRBV18 and TRBJ2-7; tentatively, D is TRBD2 (6 bases). This receptor was identified in a young man in good health. Some clones in this sample may be carry-over from other donors' samples. The sequenced sample consisted of naive CD4+ T cells from PBMCs. Regarding subset: CD45RA+ positively selected. The CDR3 here is CASSLTGLSYEQYF. DNA for the CDR3: TGTGCCAGCTCACTAACGGGACTCTCCTACGAGCAGTACTTC.